A single TCR beta chain is shown here with its context. This sample is part of a study of OX40 agonist ivuxolimab in advanced cancers. About the study: In this trial design, patients received ivuxolimab intravenously at 0.01 to 10 mg/kg every 2 weeks.

Sequenced by immunoSEQ multiplex PCR; TCRdb stores in-frame clones only, minus some. The sample holds about 51,000 clones, around 73% seen once. The germline gives CDR1 SGHRS, CDR2 YFSETQ. The V end lost 2 bases, the J end lost 1 base, and 9 bases lay between the germline ends. This CDR3 is 15 amino acids long. The clonotype originates from an adult with an advanced solid tumor such as melanoma, head and neck, liver or kidney cancer. V usage is TRBV5-1 and J usage is TRBJ2-2; perhaps TRBD1 as D (5 bases). This sample comprised CD4+ or CD8+ T cells sorted from blood, obtained in a trial of the OX40 agonist ivuxolimab. The CDR3 coding sequence is TGCGCCAGCAGCTTAGGCCAGGGGAACACCGGGGAGCTGTTTTTT. Protein: CASSLGQGNTGELFF.